Following are 18 T cell receptor beta chains from one sample sequenced in a study of CD8 T cells in ankylosing spondylitis. Study conclusions and caveats: About 8 highly homologous variants made up a TCR beta motif that seemed to typify ankylosing spondylitis blood.

Their cognate antigens are unknown. TCRdb called the 5' RACE reads again in MiXCR, with one record for every CDR3 protein. The top ten hold under 7.5% of the sample, which has over 450,000 distinct CDR3 sequences, over 9.5% seen once. The sequencing sample was made of blood, either unsorted or a sorted T cell fraction (not recorded which). Source of these receptors: a male donor with ankylosing spondylitis.

This clonotype has just a few counts. The chain uses TRBV5-6 and TRBJ1-5, with unresolved D. CDR1 and CDR2 (germline): SGHDT, YYEEEE. The CDR3 has 17 residues. The V gene lost 2 bases and the J gene lost 4 bases, with 19 bases spanning the gap. CDR3 amino acids: CASSFMDSRVVNQPQHF. CDR3 coding DNA: TGTGCCAGCAGCTTCATGGACTCCCGGGTCGTAAATCAGCCCCAGCATTTT. The whole variable domain, remainder taken from reference TRBV5-6 and TRBJ1-5, is DAGVTQSPTHLIKTRGQQVTLRCSPKSGHDTVSWYQQALGQGPQFIFQYYEEEERQRGNFPDRFSGHQFPNYSSELNVNALLLGDSALYLCASSFMDSRVVNQPQHFGDGTRLSIL.

The CDR3 nucleotides are TGCAGTGCTAGGGTCCTCGGACAGGGGATAGAGACCCAGTACTTC. Its translation: CSARVLGQGIETQYF. This chain links TRBV20-1 with TRBJ2-5; 9 nucleotides align to TRBD1. V dropped 3 bases and J dropped 4; count of bases not matched to a gene: 9. CDR1 DFQATT and CDR2 SNEGSKA come from the germline V gene (reference sequence). The CDR3 contains 15 residues.

This clonotype was seen a handful of times. The J gene is TRBJ1-1, the V gene TRBV13; weak D call: TRBD1 (5 bases). Trimming pared 7 bases from V and 7 bases from J, leaving 10 bases between. Germline V gives CDR1 PRHDT, CDR2 FYEKMQ (reference sequence). The CDR3 sequence is 11 residues long. The CDR3 nucleotides are TGTGCCAGCACCCTCGGGGGTGAAGCTTTCTTT. It is translated as CASTLGGEAFF.

This clonotype was observed a handful of times. The J gene is TRBJ2-5, the V gene TRBV20-1, with 7 nucleotides matching TRBD1. CDR3 length: 14 residues. Germline V gene data show CDR1 as DFQATT and CDR2 as SNEGSKA (reference sequence). Trimming cost V 6 bases and J 1 base; bases outside gene matches: 8. CDR3 DNA sequence: TGCAGTGCCACTCCCGGGACAGTCCAAGAGACCCAGTACTTC. It is translated as CSATPGTVQETQYF.

This clonotype has at least ten counts. The CDR3 loop reads CAWGSRRSYEQYF. CDR3 DNA: TGTGCCTGGGGCTCTAGGCGCTCCTACGAGCAGTACTTC. The V and J genes are TRBV30 and TRBJ2-7; D is uncertain. CDR3 length equals 13 residues. The V gene lost 5 bases and the J gene lost 0 bases, with 11 bases spanning the gap. Germline lookup yields CDR1 GTSNPN and CDR2 SVGIG (reference sequence).

CDR3 sequence: CASTLGRGPETQYF. CDR3 DNA: TGTGCCAGCACTCTCGGGAGGGGGCCAGAGACCCAGTACTTC. This sequence joins TRBV7-8 and TRBJ2-5; perhaps TRBD2 as D (8 bases). This CDR3 has 14 amino acids. The ends were cut back, 7 bases at V and 4 bases at J, with 16 bases in the middle. Germline V gene lookup returns CDR1 SGHVS and CDR2 FQNEAQ.

The sample holds many counts of this clonotype. This chain connects TRBV4-1 to TRBJ1-6, with D possibly being TRBD1 (6 bases). Germline V gives CDR1 MGHRA, CDR2 YSYEKL. CDR3 size: 18 residues. V was cut by 4 bases and J by 7 bases, with 23 bases left in between. Here the CDR3 reads CASSRQFVGGAGNSPLHF. The DNA of the CDR3 is TGCGCCAGCAGCCGCCAATTTGTGGGGGGCGCGGGAAATTCACCCCTCCACTTT.

This clonotype was recorded a few times. The chain combines TRBV30 with TRBJ2-7; D gene uncertain. The CDR3 totals 12 residues. V lost 0 bases and J 5 bases, leaving 8 bases between the germline ends. In germline, CDR1 is GTSNPN, CDR2 SVGIG (reference sequence). The CDR3 sequence is CAWSVSGHEQYF. The CDR3 DNA reads as TGTGCCTGGAGTGTCTCAGGCCACGAGCAGTACTTC.

The rearrangement uses TRBV27 and TRBJ1-2, with 10 positions matching TRBD1. The trim removed 5 bases at V and 6 bases at J, leaving 9 bases unmatched. The CDR3 has 15 residues. CDR1 and CDR2 from the germline V gene are MNHEY and SMNVEV (reference sequence). CDR3: CASSHRDRGPHGYTF. CDR3 bases: TGTGCCAGCAGTCACCGGGACAGGGGTCCCCATGGCTACACCTTC.

This clonotype came up a few times. This chain connects TRBV7-8 to TRBJ2-7; 8 bases align to TRBD2. The germline gives CDR1 SGHVS, CDR2 FQNEAQ. J lost 6 bases, V lost 5 bases, and 6 bases had no gene match. This CDR3 contains 13 residues. The CDR3 coding sequence is TGTGCCAGCAGCGTTAGCGGGATCTCCGAGCAGTACTTC. Translated, it gives CASSVSGISEQYF.

This clonotype was seen more than once but under ten times. The rearrangement joins TRBV2 to TRBJ2-5; TRBD2 aligns across 13 bases. V shed 10 bases and J 4 bases; nucleotides not matched to a gene: 12. This CDR3 is built from 16 residues. Looked up from germline, CDR1 is SNHLY and CDR2 is FYNNEI. The CDR3 here is CATHRGLAGMGETQYF. Here the CDR3 DNA reads TGTGCCACCCATCGGGGACTAGCGGGAATGGGAGAGACCCAGTACTTC.

This sequence joins TRBV7-8 and TRBJ2-7, with TRBD1 as a possible D gene (6 bases). CDR3 size: 13 residues. V was pared by 5 bases and J by 7 bases, with 15 bases between. Germline lookup yields CDR1 SGHVS and CDR2 FQNEAQ. As DNA, the CDR3 is TGTGCCAGCAGCCCGGACTCGCAGGGGGAGCAGTACTTC. Translation: CASSPDSQGEQYF.

This clonotype was observed a few times. The chain carries TRBV27 and TRBJ2-1; no reliable D call. The germline V and J ends were trimmed by 3 bases and 8 bases, with 14 bases remaining between them. Germline CDR1 and CDR2: MNHEY and SMNVEV (reference sequence). The CDR3 totals 14 residues. The CDR3, as DNA: TGTGCCAGCAGTTTGTCTTTAGGTTGGGATGAGCAGTTCTTC. It yields the protein CASSLSLGWDEQFF.

This clonotype was seen only a few times. The chain joins TRBV6-1 to TRBJ1-1; D not certain. V was shortened by 7 bases and J by 5 bases, with 14 bases between the two germline ends. CDR3 size: 13 residues. Germline V lookup: CDR1 MNHNS, CDR2 SASEGT. The CDR3 sequence is CASNQTPMTEAFF. The CDR3 DNA is TGTGCCAGCAATCAGACCCCGATGACTGAAGCTTTCTTT.

The chain joins TRBV5-1 to TRBJ1-1; D might be TRBD1 (6 bases). Between the trimmed V and J ends, which lost 2 bases and 4 bases, there was a span of 12 bases. There are 14 residues in the CDR3. Per the germline V gene, CDR1 is SGHRS and CDR2 is YFSETQ. The CDR3 region has the DNA TGCGCCAGCAGCTTAAGCACAGGGTCCACTGAAGCTTTCTTT. Translated, it gives CASSLSTGSTEAFF.

The J gene is TRBJ1-1, the V gene TRBV5-1; D is undetermined. Germline CDR1 and CDR2: SGHRS and YFSETQ. Trimming left V 2 bases short and J 0 bases short, with 8 bases between. CDR3 length: 14 amino acids. CDR3 in amino acids: CASSFWMMNTEAFF. The CDR3 nucleotides are TGCGCCAGCAGCTTCTGGATGATGAACACTGAAGCTTTCTTT. Variable domain in full (rest from reference TRBV5-1 and TRBJ1-1): KAGVTQTPRYLIKTRGQQVTLSCSPISGHRSVSWYQQTPGQGLQFLFEYFSETQRNKGNFPGRFSGRQFSNSRSEMNVSTLELGDSALYLCASSFWMMNTEAFFGQGTRLTVV.

This clonotype came up a few times. The CDR3 sequence: CASSFQGGSEQYV. In DNA form, the CDR3 reads TGTGCCAGCAGTTTTCAGGGTGGGTCCGAGCAGTACGTC. The rearrangement links TRBV12-3 or TRBV12-4 to TRBJ2-7; D might be TRBD1 (5 bases). Between the trimmed V and J ends, which lost 3 bases and 6 bases, there was a span of 12 bases. This CDR3 is 13 amino acids long.

The CDR3 is CASSQDLASGSIYNEQFF. In DNA, the CDR3 is TGTGCCAGCAGCCAAGATTTGGCTAGCGGGAGTATTTACAATGAGCAGTTCTTC. The rearrangement uses TRBV3-1 and TRBJ2-1; 10 bases are a match to TRBD2. CDR3 length equals 18 residues. The trim removed 0 bases at V and 4 bases at J, leaving 9 bases unmatched. Germline values: CDR1 LGHDT, CDR2 YNNKEL (reference sequence).